This TCR beta chain was obtained from a study of response to subunit inactivated influenza vaccine. The CDR3 runs to 14 residues. V shed 6 bases, J shed 4 bases, and the junction held 7 bases outside the gene matches. Per germline, CDR1 SEHNR and CDR2 FQNEAQ (reference sequence). As regards this clonotype: The antigen remains undetermined.

Whole-study results and caveats: Authors suggested few new T cells are recruited by each seasonal influenza vaccination.

TCRdb processed the RT-PCR reads anew with MiXCR; each CDR3 protein has one entry. The sample carries roughly 520,000 distinct CDR3 sequences, over 25% recorded once. This TCR was recovered from a middle-aged man who received an inactivated influenza vaccine. J is TRBJ2-5 and V is TRBV7-9; 8 bases are shared with TRBD1. The sample was CD4+ T cells sorted from PBMCs, taken 5 days after vaccination. CDR3 residues: CASSRTGFSETQYF. The CDR3 DNA is TGTGCCAGCAGTCGGACAGGGTTTTCAGAGACCCAGTACTTC.